One and the same sample provided the 22 T cell receptor beta chains below, sequenced in a study of T cells in Graves' hyperthyroidism and ophthalmopathy. Regions amplified from RNA transcripts were the TCR beta CDR3 regions. HTBI primers drove first-round RT-PCR of the TCR CDR3. TCRdb redid the calling of the multiplex PCR reads with MiXCR, one entry per CDR3 protein. This sample has roughly 200,000 distinct CDR3 sequences, with around 17% found just once. The sample comprised blood. The source of these receptors is a man aged 35 to 55 with Graves' hyperthyroidism.

This clonotype was picked up one time. V and J are TRBV28 and TRBJ1-1; 7 bases fit TRBD1. Trimming cost V 4 bases and J 4 bases; bases outside gene matches: 15. This CDR3 contains 17 residues. Germline CDR1 and CDR2: MDHEN and SYDVKM. The CDR3 protein is CASSSRGQGGRGTEAFF. The CDR3, as DNA: TGTGCCAGCAGTTCTCGAGGGCAGGGGGGCCGCGGCACTGAAGCTTTCTTT. Supplemented by reference TRBV28 and TRBJ1-1, the full variable domain reads DVKVTQSSRYLVKRTGEKVFLECVQDMDHENMFWYRQDPGLGLRLIYFSYDVKMKEKGDIPEGYSVSREKKERFSLILESASTNQTSMYLCASSSRGQGGRGTEAFFGQGTRLTVV.

This clonotype was detected a few times. Given a much more abundant clone one base away, this may be a read error. The rearrangement links TRBV7-2 to TRBJ1-2; 8 bases line up with TRBD1. This CDR3 is built from 16 residues. CDR1 and CDR2 from the germline V gene are SGHTA and FQGNSA. V dropped 6 bases and J dropped 9; count of bases not matched to a gene: 18. The CDR3 DNA reads TGTGCCAGCAGGTTTTTCGGGCAGGGGGCCTACGGCAGCTACACCTTC. This sequence encodes CASRFFGQGAYGSYTF.

J is TRBJ2-7 and V is TRBV5-5, with D hard to call. Trimming took off 0 bases at V and 0 bases at J, with 10 bases between the two ends. The CDR3 loop spans 15 amino acids. Germline CDR1 is SGHKS and CDR2 is YYEKEE (reference sequence). The CDR3 loop is CASSLGQWSSYEQYF. CDR3 DNA sequence: TGTGCCAGCAGCTTGGGGCAGTGGAGCTCCTACGAGCAGTACTTC.

In its sample, this clonotype was seen many times. The V and J genes are TRBV20-1 and TRBJ2-3, with TRBD2 matching 10 bases. CDR1 is DFQATT and CDR2 is SNEGSKA in the germline V gene (reference sequence). V shed 6 bases, J shed 1 base, and the junction held 7 bases outside the gene matches. This CDR3 spans 15 amino acids. In DNA form, the CDR3 reads TGCAGTGCCCGGCCTGGGACTAGCGGCACAGATACGCAGTATTTT. It encodes CSARPGTSGTDTQYF.

This clonotype has a count of ten or more. The chain employs TRBV2 and TRBJ2-2; D is unresolved. CDR3 size: 14 residues. CDR1 and CDR2 (germline): SNHLY, FYNNEI. Trimming took off 7 bases at V and 0 bases at J, with 9 bases between the two ends. CDR3 in DNA: TGTGCCAGCATGGAGACGGCGAACACCGGGGAGCTGTTTTTT. It specifies CASMETANTGELFF.

This clonotype has a handful of counts. Its ends do not fully match the called genes, so a read error is possible. V usage is TRBV19 and J usage is TRBJ2-6, with 8 nucleotides matching TRBD1. CDR3 length: 18 residues. The germline CDR1 and CDR2 sequences are LNHDA and SQIVND (reference sequence). The CDR3 loop reads CASSSSDRGSTGANALTF. The CDR3 nucleotides are TGTGCCAGTAGCTCTAGTGACAGGGGAAGCACTGGGGCCAACGCCCTGACTTTC. Based on the CDR3 plus reference TRBV19 and TRBJ2-6, the full variable domain is DGGITQSPKYLFRKEGQNVTLSCEQNLNHDAMYWYRQDPGQGLRLIYYSQIVNDFQKGDIAEGYSVSREKKESFPLTVTSAQKNPTAFYLCASSSSDRGSTGANALTFGAGSRLTVL.

This clonotype showed up many times. V is TRBV12-3 or TRBV12-4 and J is TRBJ1-1; a possible D gene is TRBD1 (5 bases). Trimming shortened V by 3 bases and J by 2 bases, and 13 bases separated the two germline ends. CDR3 length equals 15 residues. The CDR3 DNA is TGTGCCAGCAGTTTCGGTGCAGGGTCCAACACTGAAGCTTTCTTT. Translated: CASSFGAGSNTEAFF.

The chain employs TRBV13 and TRBJ2-7; 8 bases map to TRBD2. J gave up 3 bases and V 0 bases, and 4 bases lay outside the gene matches. This CDR3 spans 15 amino acids. The germline V gene has CDR1 PRHDT and CDR2 FYEKMQ (reference sequence). CDR3 protein: CASSLGGGGRYEQYF. As DNA, the CDR3 is TGTGCCAGCAGCTTAGGCGGCGGGGGGCGCTACGAGCAGTACTTC.

About this clonotype itself: The junction does not match germline at one end; this may be a read error. The rearrangement joins TRBV5-1 to TRBJ2-2; unclear D gene. Germline lookup yields CDR1 SGHRS and CDR2 YFSETQ. CDR3 length: 15 amino acids. Here the CDR3 DNA reads TGTGCCAGCAGCCGAGTCGATGCGATGACCGGGGAGCTGTTTTTT. This translates into CASSRVDAMTGELFF.

This clonotype was seen at least ten times. The chain recombines TRBV20-1 with TRBJ2-2; D not resolved. There are 13 residues in the CDR3. From germline, CDR1 is DFQATT and CDR2 SNEGSKA (reference sequence). V was shortened by 3 bases and J by 2 bases, with 7 bases between the two germline ends. CDR3 residues: CSARRPNTGELFF. In DNA form, the CDR3 reads TGCAGTGCTAGGCGGCCTAACACCGGGGAGCTGTTTTTT.

The J gene is TRBJ2-7, the V gene TRBV28; D unresolved. The germline V gene has CDR1 MDHEN and CDR2 SYDVKM. CDR3 length: 13 amino acids. V was pared by 2 bases and J by 3 bases, with 8 bases between. CDR3: CASSLEAVYEQYF. CDR3 in DNA: TGTGCCAGCAGTTTAGAGGCTGTCTACGAGCAGTACTTC.

This clonotype showed up just a few times. The J gene is TRBJ2-3, the V gene TRBV19; D perhaps matches TRBD2 (6 bases). The CDR3 spans 13 residues. Germline CDR1 LNHDA, CDR2 SQIVND (reference sequence). Trimming cost V 6 bases and J 4 bases, with 11 bases left between them. The CDR3: CASRLGGADTQYF. CDR3 nucleotide sequence: TGTGCCAGTAGGCTCGGGGGTGCAGATACGCAGTATTTT.

In this sample, this clonotype turned up a few times. The chain recombines TRBV5-4 with TRBJ2-2; D may be TRBD1 (6 bases). Trimming stripped 4 bases from V and 5 bases from J, with 15 bases between. This CDR3 contains 15 residues. CDR1 and CDR2 from the germline V gene are SGHNT and YYREEE (reference sequence). This chain's CDR3 is CASSQDRFITGELFF. CDR3 in DNA: TGTGCCAGCAGCCAAGACAGGTTTATAACCGGGGAGCTGTTTTTT.

This clonotype was observed many times. The rearrangement links TRBV20-1 to TRBJ2-1, with 8 nucleotides matching TRBD1. The CDR3 totals 15 residues. CDR1 and CDR2 (germline): DFQATT, SNEGSKA (reference sequence). The V gene end was trimmed by 8 bases and the J gene end by 4 bases; junction bases not matched to a gene: 13. CDR3 nucleotide sequence: TGCAGTACCATTGGGAGGACAGGGAGATACAATGAGCAGTTCTTC. It is translated as CSTIGRTGRYNEQFF.

The table lists this clonotype with many counts. The rearrangement joins TRBV2 to TRBJ2-7; D is uncertain. There are 11 residues in the CDR3. Trimming cost V 1 base and J 7 bases, with 5 bases left between them. Germline CDR1 and CDR2: SNHLY and FYNNEI. The CDR3 loop is CASSEGGEQYF. The CDR3 coding sequence is TGTGCCAGCAGTGAAGGCGGAGAGCAGTACTTC.

The sample holds a few counts of this clonotype. The chain joins TRBV2 to TRBJ1-3; possible D gene TRBD1, 5 bases. Germline CDR1 is SNHLY and CDR2 is FYNNEI. The V end was cut by 2 bases, the J end by 3 bases, with 8 bases between. The CDR3 is 14 amino acids. The CDR3 DNA reads TGTGCCAGCAGTGAATATGGGGGTGGAAACACCATATATTTT. Translated, it gives CASSEYGGGNTIYF.

As regards this clonotype: A much larger clone is a single base away; this may be a read error. The V gene is TRBV6-2 or TRBV6-3, the J gene TRBJ2-3; 10 bases are shared with TRBD2. The CDR3 sequence is 15 residues long. The germline CDR1 and CDR2 sequences are MNHEY and SVGEGT. The CDR3 nucleotides read TGTGCCAGCAGAACTAGCGGGGAAGACACAGATGCGCAGTATTTT. Protein sequence: CASRTSGEDTDAQYF.

The table lists this clonotype with many counts. The chain links TRBV27 to TRBJ2-7; D might be TRBD1 (7 bases). Germline lookup yields CDR1 MNHEY and CDR2 SMNVEV (reference sequence). Trimming removed 5 bases at V and 6 bases at J, with 20 bases between. The CDR3 has 15 residues. CDR3 nucleotides: TGTGCCAGCAGTCCCCAGACAGGGCGCGGGGTCGAGCAGTACTTC. Residues: CASSPQTGRGVEQYF.

The chain joins TRBV3-1 to TRBJ1-1, with TRBD1 identical over 8 bases. The germline gives CDR1 LGHDT, CDR2 YNNKEL (reference sequence). V shed 0 bases and J 4 bases; nucleotides not matched to a gene: 7. The CDR3 runs to 16 residues. The CDR3 loop is CASSQDRGTGFTEAFF. CDR3 DNA sequence: TGTGCCAGCAGCCAAGACAGGGGGACAGGCTTCACTGAAGCTTTCTTT.

This clonotype was recorded a few times. This chain joins TRBV5-5 and TRBJ2-1, with D hard to call. Germline V gives CDR1 SGHKS, CDR2 YYEKEE (reference sequence). CDR3 length equals 13 residues. Between the trimmed V and J ends, which lost 4 bases and 8 bases, there was a span of 13 bases. CDR3 DNA sequence: TGTGCCAGCAGCCAAGCTGACCTCCATGAGCAGTTCTTC. Its protein product is CASSQADLHEQFF. The full variable domain, completed using reference TRBV5-5 and TRBJ2-1, is DAGVTQSPTHLIKTRGQQVTLRCSPISGHKSVSWYQQVLGQGPQFIFQYYEKEERGRGNFPDRFSARQFPNYSSELNVNALLLGDSALYLCASSQADLHEQFFGPGTRLTVL.

The chain is built from TRBV20-1 and TRBJ2-3; 7 bases align to TRBD2. The ends lost 2 bases at V and 4 bases at J; junction bases unmatched: 18. This CDR3 spans 18 amino acids. Per germline, CDR1 DFQATT and CDR2 SNEGSKA (reference sequence). The CDR3 loop reads CSARPNWGTGGGADTQYF. CDR3 DNA sequence: TGCAGTGCTAGACCGAACTGGGGAACTGGGGGGGGGGCAGATACGCAGTATTTT.

This clonotype showed up just a few times. The V gene is TRBV9, the J gene TRBJ2-7; no reliable D call. Trimming took off 1 base at V and 5 bases at J, with 13 bases between the two ends. This CDR3 is 14 amino acids long. Per germline, CDR1 SGDLS and CDR2 YYNGEE. The DNA for the CDR3 is TGTGCCAGCAGCGTAATTGGGGAAAACGACGAGCAGTACTTC. It codes for CASSVIGENDEQYF.